The 7 T cell receptor beta chains given below trace back to one sample, sequenced in a study of T cell responses to AZD1222 COVID-19 vaccine. Clones were sequenced by immunoSEQ multiplex PCR, and TCRdb holds only the in-frame ones, with some missing. This sample yields 88,000 or so clones, of which roughly 89% are seen a single time; roughly 2.3% belongs to the top ten. The source was peripheral blood, collected on day 0 of AZD1222 vaccination. The receptors were sampled from an adult in good health.

This clone showed up just a few times. Different DNA sequences within this sample yield the same CDR3. The chain has TRBV6-4 and TRBJ1-1, with D unresolved. The germline V gene has CDR1 MRHNA and CDR2 SNTAGT. V was trimmed by 5 bases and J by 0 bases, leaving 7 bases between them. The CDR3 extends over 13 amino acids. The CDR3 sequence: CASSRTLNTEAFF. Written as DNA, the CDR3 is TGTGCCAGCAGTCGGACCCTGAACACTGAAGCTTTCTTT.

This clone was counted a single time. This chain connects TRBV3-1 (or the pseudogene TRBV3-2) to TRBJ2-1; D gene ambiguous. Germline values: CDR1 LGHDT, CDR2 YNNKEL (reference sequence). The CDR3 totals 13 residues. With 3 bases removed from V and 9 bases from J, the gap between germline ends came to 12 bases. DNA of the CDR3: TGTGCCAGCAGCCATTTGGGCCGTGGTGAGCAGTTCTTC. Translation: CASSHLGRGEQFF.

The V and J genes are TRBV6-6 and TRBJ1-1; no clear D. Looked up from germline, CDR1 is MNHNY and CDR2 is SVGAGI (reference sequence). Trimming removed 2 bases from V and 7 bases from J, with 14 bases in between. The CDR3 has 14 residues. The CDR3: CASSYTGRVLEAFF. As DNA, the CDR3 is TGTGCCAGCAGTTACACCGGGAGGGTACTTGAAGCTTTCTTT.

This CDR3 is CASSQGRRPNYEQYF. Written as DNA, the CDR3 is TGTGCCAGCAGCCAAGGGCGGAGGCCAAACTACGAGCAGTACTTC. The genes are TRBV3-1 (or the pseudogene TRBV3-2) and TRBJ2-7; TRBD2 might be the D (5 bases). Germline CDR1 and CDR2: LGHDT and YNNKEL (reference sequence). This CDR3 has 15 residues. With 1 base removed from V and 3 bases from J, the gap between germline ends came to 13 bases.

The chain joins TRBV13 to TRBJ2-1, with 14 bases that match TRBD2. The CDR3 totals 19 residues. From germline, CDR1 is PRHDT and CDR2 FYEKMQ (reference sequence). The V and J ends lost 5 bases and 8 bases, in that order; junction bases with no gene match: 17. This chain's CDR3 is CASSALSGRLAGGPDEQFF. For the CDR3, the DNA is TGTGCCAGCAGCGCTTTATCTGGAAGACTAGCGGGGGGGCCGGATGAGCAGTTCTTC.

The chain uses TRBV6-5 and TRBJ2-5; D uncertain. CDR1 is MNHEY, CDR2 SVGAGI, per germline. The length of the CDR3 is 15 residues. Trimming shortened V by 0 bases and J by 4 bases, and 12 bases separated the two germline ends. The CDR3 region is CASSYSTTRRETQYF. The DNA for the CDR3 is TGTGCCAGCAGTTACTCTACGACGCGTAGAGAGACCCAGTACTTC.

The chain joins TRBV19 to TRBJ1-5; D gene ambiguous. The V and J ends lost 3 bases and 4 bases respectively, with 10 bases between them. The CDR3 extends over 14 amino acids. CDR1 and CDR2 from the germline V gene are LNHDA and SQIVND (reference sequence). This CDR3 reads CASSIDGENQPQHF. DNA for the CDR3: TGTGCCAGTAGTATTGACGGAGAAAATCAGCCCCAGCATTTT.